The present entry profiles one T cell receptor beta chain with its context. The entry originates in a study of blood T cells in healthy people across ages. Germline CDR1 and CDR2: MNHEY and SVGAGI. This CDR3 contains 16 residues. Germline trimming cut 2 bases from V and 2 bases from J; bases unmatched to any gene: 7. The use of a sample-barcoded 5' primer and a J-beta primer mix characterized a second PCR of roughly 6 to 11 cycles. One entry per CDR3 protein, called by TCRdb with MiXCR from the 5' RACE reads. The sample includes about 1.4 million distinct CDR3 sequences, 59% seen only once; the top ten take about 6.7%.

The V call is TRBV6-5, the J call TRBJ2-7; 9 positions match TRBD1. This receptor was identified in a man in his late teens or twenties in good health. The sample was blood. DNA of the CDR3: TGTGCCAGCAGTTACGGGACAGGGTCTTCCACCTACGAGCAGTACTTC. Amino acid sequence: CASSYGTGSSTYEQYF.